This TCR beta chain was captured by sequencing in a study of blood T cell repertoires in COVID-19. On the study more broadly: There were acute and convalescent COVID-19 samples, and they came from the United States, Italy and Spain. PBMCs, B-cell-depleted T cells, or T cells provided the cDNA or gDNA that made up the material.

Per the authors' pipeline: How many nucleated cells were present was estimated from reference gene primer amplification. Assay: immunoSEQ multiplex PCR; the TCRdb copy retains only in-frame clones and omits some. The V and J calls and clone size are taken from that table; D and trimming were inferred from the DNA. The data show 300,000 or so clones, more than 80% seen once. Recovered participants had two consecutive negative NP/OP PCR tests, healthcare professional clearance, or symptom resolution. The CDR3 spans 13 residues. Trimming removed 4 bases from V and 8 bases from J; junction bases left unmatched: 7. CDR1 and CDR2 from the germline V gene are SQVTM and ANQGSEA.

The gene calls are TRBV29-1 and TRBJ2-1, with 8 positions matching TRBD2. The sequenced sample consisted of PBMCs or T cells enriched from blood (not recorded which). The sequence was obtained from a woman aged 25 to 39 who had recovered from COVID-19. As DNA, the CDR3 is TGCAGCGTTGTGGTTAGCGGGAATCATGAGCAGTTCTTC. Its protein product is CSVVVSGNHEQFF.